The 9 T cell receptor beta chains in this list originate from one sample, sequenced in a study of Ad26.COV2.S vaccination and SARS-CoV-2 variants (dated by TCRdb to the early 2020s). The time point label, as the study defines it: individuals recovered from natural SARS-CoV-2 infection. Preparation of the library involved the immunoSEQ multiplex PCR assay. This immuneACCESS table, as held by TCRdb, lists in-frame sequences with V and J called but not all clones. Of the missing ones, under half trace to an unresolved V gene in checked studies; the others have no known cause. This sample holds 85,000 to 120,000 clones; roughly 75% were observed only once. The ten largest clones represent 17% of the sample. This specimen consisted of peripheral blood, obtained after recovery from COVID-19. These receptors were obtained from a human donor who had recovered from COVID-19.

The genes are TRBV11-2 and TRBJ2-7; possible D gene TRBD1, 6 bases. CDR3 length equals 13 residues. The germline gives CDR1 SGHAT, CDR2 FQNNGV. The germline V and J ends were trimmed by 5 bases and 4 bases, with 12 bases remaining between them. The CDR3 reads CASSPGARYEQYF. The DNA for the CDR3 is TGTGCCAGCAGCCCAGGGGCAAGGTACGAGCAGTACTTC. Filled out from reference TRBV11-2 and TRBJ2-7, the complete variable domain reads EAGVAQSPRYKIIEKRQSVAFWCNPISGHATLYWYQQILGQGPKLLIQFQNNGVVDDSQLPKDRFSAERLKGVDSTLKIQPAKLEDSAVYLCASSPGARYEQYFGPGTRLTVT.

V is TRBV2 and J is TRBJ2-3; 9 bases align to TRBD1. The germline gives CDR1 SNHLY, CDR2 FYNNEI. V dropped 6 bases and J dropped 4; count of bases not matched to a gene: 8. The CDR3 runs 15 residues. In DNA, the CDR3 is TGTGCCAGCAGCGCACAGGGGGCATCCCCAGATACGCAGTATTTT. This encodes CASSAQGASPDTQYF.

The chain combines TRBV6-1 with TRBJ1-5, with 9 nucleotides matching TRBD1. CDR3 length equals 15 residues. From germline, CDR1 is MNHNS and CDR2 SASEGT. J gave up 7 bases and V 3 bases, and 7 bases lay outside the gene matches. DNA of the CDR3: TGTGCCAGCAGTGATTTCCCGGGACAGGGCCAGCCCCAGCATTTT. Its protein is CASSDFPGQGQPQHF.

V usage is TRBV18 and J usage is TRBJ2-3; 10 bases line up with TRBD1. The CDR3 runs 19 residues. The ends lost 0 bases at V and 4 bases at J; junction bases unmatched: 13. Germline lookup yields CDR1 KGHSH and CDR2 LQKENI. CDR3 region: CASSPPNLGQGRRADTQYF. The CDR3 DNA is TGTGCCAGCTCACCACCGAATTTGGGACAGGGGCGCCGCGCAGATACGCAGTATTTT.

The rearrangement joins TRBV6-2 or TRBV6-3 to TRBJ2-5, with 7 bases matching TRBD2. The CDR3 has 15 residues. Losses at the gene ends were 2 bases for V and 5 bases for J; bases not matched to a gene: 8. Germline-derived CDR1 and CDR2 are MNHEY and SVGEGT. CDR3 loop: CASSYRSSGEETQYF. The CDR3 DNA reads TGTGCCAGCAGTTACAGGTCCAGCGGGGAGGAGACCCAGTACTTC.

The chain is built from TRBV21-1 and TRBJ2-5; the table's D gene call, TRBD2, was not cross checked with the DNA. TRBV21-1 is a recognized pseudogene. This CDR3 spans 13 amino acids. The CDR3 spells CATLGLVQETQYF. CDR3 sequence (DNA): TGTGCCACCCTTGGACTAGTCCAAGAGACCCAGTACTTC.

The genes are TRBV3-1 (or the pseudogene TRBV3-2) and TRBJ2-1; weak D call: TRBD2 (6 bases). Trimming left V 4 bases short and J 2 bases short, with 18 bases between. There are 17 residues in the CDR3. From germline, CDR1 is LGHDT and CDR2 YNNKEL (reference sequence). The CDR3 DNA reads TGTGCCAGCAGCCCCCGCGATTGGGCTAGCGCCTACAATGAGCAGTTCTTC. Protein: CASSPRDWASAYNEQFF.

This clone was seen a few times. This rearrangement joins TRBV5-5 to TRBJ2-5; the D gene could be TRBD1 or TRBD2 (5 bases each). This CDR3 is built from 14 residues. Trimming cost V 9 bases and J 1 base, with 16 bases left between them. Germline values: CDR1 SGHKS, CDR2 YYEKEE (reference sequence). CDR3 residues: CATNGAGSQETQYF. Written as DNA, the CDR3 is TGTGCCACCAACGGGGCAGGGTCCCAAGAGACCCAGTACTTC.

The chain employs TRBV30 and TRBJ1-4; 7 bases agree with TRBD1. This CDR3 has 16 amino acids. Germline V CDR1 and CDR2: GTSNPN, SVGIG (reference sequence). V lost 4 bases, J lost 6 bases, and 14 bases stayed unmatched. The CDR3 reads CAWKGRTGDRYEKLFF. As DNA, the CDR3 is TGTGCCTGGAAGGGTCGGACAGGTGATCGGTATGAAAAACTGTTTTTT. The whole variable domain, remainder taken from reference TRBV30 and TRBJ1-4, is SQTIHQWPATLVQPVGSPLSLECTVEGTSNPNLYWYRQAAGRGLQLLFYSVGIGQISSEVPQNLSASRPQDRQFILSSKKLLLSDSGFYLCAWKGRTGDRYEKLFFGSGTQLSVL.